The text below deals with one T cell receptor beta chain. In germline, CDR1 is LNHDA, CDR2 SQIVND (reference sequence). The CDR3 covers 15 residues. With 5 bases clipped from V and 4 bases from J, the junction kept 11 bases outside the gene matches. This sample is part of a study of T cells after yellow fever vaccination. Each CDR3 protein is one row after TCRdb ran MiXCR on the 5' RACE reads. The sample carries hundreds of thousands of distinct CDR3 sequences, 9% to 15% recorded once. Source: PBMCs, taken on the day of the yellow fever booster vaccination. The receptor was isolated from a man in his thirties or forties who received the YFV17D yellow fever vaccine. J is TRBJ2-7 and V is TRBV19, with 7 positions matching TRBD2. CDR3 protein: CASSETGTTVYEQYF. DNA for the CDR3: TGTGCCAGTAGTGAAACCGGGACTACCGTATACGAGCAGTACTTC.